This T cell receptor beta chain stems from a study of blood T cell repertoires in COVID-19. Across the whole study: Samples taken during acute and convalescent COVID-19 were collected in the United States, Italy and Spain. From T cells, B-cell-depleted T cells, or PBMCs came the material, which was cDNA or gDNA.

Germline V gene lookup returns CDR1 MNHNS and CDR2 SASEGT. V was trimmed by 1 base and J by 1 base, leaving 14 bases between them. The CDR3 spans 18 residues. The data were produced by immunoSEQ multiplex PCR, yet TCRdb's version contains in-frame clones alone and is incomplete. The profile shows 250,000 to 300,000 clones, around 82% of them singletons. The sequenced material came from peripheral blood. This sequence joins TRBV6-1 and TRBJ2-6; D might be TRBD1 (5 bases). The receptor comes from an elderly man with acute or convalescent COVID-19. The CDR3 spells CASSEVGAGRSGANVLTF. The CDR3, as DNA: TGTGCCAGCAGTGAAGTTGGGGCAGGGCGATCTGGGGCCAACGTCCTGACTTTC.